Following are 8 T cell receptor beta chains from one sample sequenced in a study of blood T cells in healthy people across ages. The second PCR ran roughly 7 to 11 cycles with a sample-barcoded 5' primer and J-beta primers. TCRdb passed the 5' RACE reads through MiXCR, listing each CDR3 protein once. Among fewer than 900,000 distinct CDR3 sequences, more than 40% were seen once, and the ten largest hold roughly 30%. The sample consisted of blood. These receptors were obtained from a woman aged 55-75 years in good health.

The chain employs TRBV20-1 and TRBJ2-7; TRBD2 matches 15 bases. Germline trimming cut 5 bases from V and 0 bases from J; bases unmatched to any gene: 8. This CDR3 is 17 amino acids long. CDR1 and CDR2 from the germline V gene are DFQATT and SNEGSKA (reference sequence). The CDR3 nucleotides are TGCAGTGCTTCCGGGACTAGCGGGAGGTTGGGCTCCTACGAGCAGTACTTC. Encoded protein: CSASGTSGRLGSYEQYF.

This clonotype has only a few counts. The genes are TRBV12-3 or TRBV12-4 and TRBJ1-4; weak D call: TRBD1 (5 bases). CDR3 size: 13 residues. Trimming stripped 6 bases from V and 4 bases from J, with 9 bases between. The CDR3, as DNA: TGTGCCAGCAGACGGGGCATTAATGAAAAACTGTTTTTT. Translation gives CASRRGINEKLFF.

In its sample, this clonotype was seen many times. The chain is built from TRBV7-2 and TRBJ1-1, with D perhaps matching TRBD1 (6 bases). The germline gives CDR1 SGHTA, CDR2 FQGNSA. V lost 2 bases, J lost 0 bases, and 7 bases lay in between. This CDR3 spans 14 amino acids. CDR3 residues: CASSLQGMNTEAFF. The CDR3 nucleotides read TGTGCCAGCAGCTTACAGGGGATGAACACTGAAGCTTTCTTT.

This clonotype has a handful of counts. V gene TRBV20-1 combines with J gene TRBJ2-3; D perhaps matches TRBD2 (6 bases). The CDR3 is 15 residues long. V lost 3 bases to trimming and J lost 0 bases, with 13 bases between them. Germline V gives CDR1 DFQATT, CDR2 SNEGSKA (reference sequence). CDR3: CSASSWRESTDTQYF. The CDR3 DNA reads TGCAGTGCTAGCAGCTGGCGGGAAAGCACAGATACGCAGTATTTT.

Only a few counts were recorded for this clonotype. V and J are TRBV14 and TRBJ2-5, with D possibly being TRBD1 or TRBD2 (5 bases each). Trimming cost V 7 bases and J 3 bases, with 18 bases left between them. The germline gives CDR1 SGHDN, CDR2 FVKESK. The CDR3 length is 15 residues. The CDR3 loop is CASTLTWDGEETQYF. DNA of the CDR3: TGTGCCAGCACCCTTACTTGGGACGGTGAAGAGACCCAGTACTTC.

This rearrangement joins TRBV9 to TRBJ2-7; 7 positions agree with TRBD2. Germline trimming cut 2 bases from V and 3 bases from J; bases unmatched to any gene: 8. Per germline, CDR1 SGDLS and CDR2 YYNGEE. This CDR3 has 15 amino acids. Here the CDR3 reads CASSVSGNAFYEQYF. The CDR3 DNA follows: TGTGCCAGCAGCGTCAGCGGGAATGCGTTCTACGAGCAGTACTTC.

The chain carries TRBV7-3 and TRBJ2-3, with TRBD2 matching over 7 bases. The CDR3 runs to 14 residues. The germline gives CDR1 SGHTA, CDR2 FQGTGA. With V trimmed by 5 bases and J by 4 bases, 6 bases remained unmatched. The CDR3 DNA reads TGTGCCAGCAGCCCAAGACTAGCTTCAGATACGCAGTATTTT. This encodes CASSPRLASDTQYF.

This clonotype has only a few counts. The chain couples TRBV7-2 to TRBJ2-5, with TRBD2 matching over 7 bases. Germline V CDR1 and CDR2: SGHTA, FQGNSA. The CDR3 runs 13 residues. With 1 base clipped from V and 12 bases from J, the junction kept 8 bases outside the gene matches. The CDR3 sequence is CASSLGGEGPEYF. The CDR3 DNA follows: TGTGCCAGCAGCTTAGGCGGGGAGGGGCCGGAGTACTTC.